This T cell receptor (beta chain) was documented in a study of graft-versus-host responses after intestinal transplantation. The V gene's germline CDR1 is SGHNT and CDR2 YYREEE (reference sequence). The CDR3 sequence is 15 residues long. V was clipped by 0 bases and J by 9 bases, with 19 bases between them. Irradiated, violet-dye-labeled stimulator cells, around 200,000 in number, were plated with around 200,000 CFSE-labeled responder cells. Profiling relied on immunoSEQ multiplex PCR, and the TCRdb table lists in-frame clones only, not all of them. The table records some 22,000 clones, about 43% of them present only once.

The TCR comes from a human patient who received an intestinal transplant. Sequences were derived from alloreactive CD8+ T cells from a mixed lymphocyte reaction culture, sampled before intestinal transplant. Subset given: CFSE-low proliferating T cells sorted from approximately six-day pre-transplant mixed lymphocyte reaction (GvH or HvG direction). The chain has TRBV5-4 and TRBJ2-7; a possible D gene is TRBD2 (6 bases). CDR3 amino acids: CASSLAGSAIWGQYF. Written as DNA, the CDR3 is TGTGCCAGCAGCTTGGCCGGGAGCGCGATCTGGGGGCAGTACTTC.